Listed below are T cell receptor beta chains from one sample, sequenced in a study of blood T cells in healthy people across ages. MiXCR was run by TCRdb on the 5' RACE reads, yielding one entry per CDR3 protein. The table has 650,000 to 950,000 distinct CDR3 sequences, around 43% seen once. The sequencing input was blood. These receptors were taken from a man aged 60 to 75 in good health. Both conserved end residues are part of each CDR3. Fields, in order: clone size, J gene, V gene, D gene, CDR3 protein, CDR3 DNA. The D gene is left open where the match is weak. Clone sizes are given selectively: once, few, many, or a class where the clone is expanded.

size: few
J: TRBJ2-1
V: TRBV6-5
D: TRBD1
CDR3: CASRRTGAQHNNEQFF
DNA: TGTGCCAGCCGACGGACAGGGGCCCAACACAACAATGAGCAGTTCTTC

size: -
J: TRBJ2-1
V: TRBV7-9
D: TRBD1
CDR3: CASSPGPGTGDNEQFF
DNA: TGTGCCAGCAGCCCCGGGCCAGGGACAGGGGACAATGAGCAGTTCTTC

size: -
J: TRBJ2-7
V: TRBV4-3
D: -
CDR3: CASRAGTRGSYEQYF
DNA: TGCGCCAGCAGGGCCGGGACCCGAGGATCCTACGAGCAGTACTTC

size: -
J: TRBJ2-5
V: TRBV11-2
D: -
CDR3: CASSGFGQQETQYF
DNA: TGTGCCAGCAGCGGGTTTGGACAGCAAGAGACCCAGTACTTC

size: many
J: TRBJ2-4
V: TRBV12-3/TRBV12-4
D: -
CDR3: CASSFGVVENIQYF
DNA: TGTGCCAGCAGTTTCGGGGTGGTGGAAAACATTCAGTACTTC

size: few
J: TRBJ2-3
V: TRBV11-2
D: -
CDR3: CASSFEVRVADTQYF
DNA: TGTGCCAGCAGCTTTGAGGTGCGGGTAGCAGATACGCAGTATTTT

size: -
J: TRBJ1-1
V: TRBV6-5
D: TRBD1
CDR3: CASSYSRGHTEAFF
DNA: TGTGCCAGCAGTTACTCAAGGGGGCACACTGAAGCTTTCTTT

size: many
J: TRBJ2-5
V: TRBV20-1
D: -
CDR3: CSAGGRNQETQYF
DNA: TGCAGTGCGGGGGGACGGAACCAAGAGACCCAGTACTTC

size: -
J: TRBJ2-1
V: TRBV24-1
D: TRBD1
CDR3: CATSDIRGSYNEQFF
DNA: TGTGCCACCAGTGATATCAGGGGGTCCTACAATGAGCAGTTCTTC

size: -
J: TRBJ2-2
V: TRBV20-1
D: -
CDR3: CSARWRSNTGELFF
DNA: TGCAGTGCTAGGTGGCGCTCGAACACCGGGGAGCTGTTTTTT

size: once
J: TRBJ1-1
V: TRBV5-4
D: TRBD1
CDR3: CASSPPRQGGNTEAFF
DNA: TGTGCCAGCAGCCCACCTCGCCAGGGGGGAAACACTGAAGCTTTCTTT

size: -
J: TRBJ1-3
V: TRBV5-1
D: -
CDR3: CASSLQGPSGNTIYF
DNA: TGCGCCAGCAGCCTGCAGGGCCCCTCTGGAAACACCATATATTTT

size: -
J: TRBJ1-5
V: TRBV27
D: -
CDR3: CASSVGGYNQPQHF
DNA: TGTGCCAGCAGTGTTGGAGGCTACAATCAGCCCCAGCATTTT

size: -
J: TRBJ1-5
V: TRBV12-3/TRBV12-4
D: -
CDR3: CASSLVARVGQPQHF
DNA: TGTGCCAGCAGTTTAGTAGCCAGGGTAGGCCAGCCCCAGCATTTT

size: few
J: TRBJ2-3
V: TRBV10-3
D: -
CDR3: CAISESTADTQYF
DNA: TGTGCCATCAGTGAGTCGACTGCAGATACGCAGTATTTT

size: -
J: TRBJ2-1
V: TRBV4-3
D: TRBD2
CDR3: CASSQDRRTSEGHEQFF
DNA: TGCGCCAGCAGCCAAGATAGGAGGACTAGTGAGGGGCATGAGCAGTTCTTC

size: -
J: TRBJ1-1
V: TRBV5-6
D: TRBD1
CDR3: CASSFGGTAHMNTEAFF
DNA: TGTGCCAGCAGCTTCGGTGGGACAGCGCATATGAACACTGAAGCTTTCTTT

size: -
J: TRBJ2-1
V: TRBV3-1
D: -
CDR3: CASSQVRAFDNEQFF
DNA: TGTGCCAGCAGCCAAGTGAGGGCATTCGACAATGAGCAGTTCTTC

size: -
J: TRBJ2-7
V: TRBV10-3
D: -
CDR3: CAISELIGNEQYF
DNA: TGTGCCATCAGTGAACTCATAGGGAACGAGCAGTACTTC

size: -
J: TRBJ2-5
V: TRBV27
D: -
CDR3: CASNPPQETQYF
DNA: TGTGCCAGCAACCCCCCACAAGAGACCCAGTACTTC

size: few
J: TRBJ2-7
V: TRBV27
D: -
CDR3: CASSLSPSSYYEQYF
DNA: TGTGCCAGCAGTTTATCGCCTAGTTCCTACTACGAGCAGTACTTC

size: once
J: TRBJ2-5
V: TRBV20-1
D: TRBD2
CDR3: CSAALPGGRETQYF
DNA: TGCAGCGCTGCTCTACCGGGGGGGCGGGAGACCCAGTACTTC

size: -
J: TRBJ2-7
V: TRBV6-2/TRBV6-3
D: TRBD1
CDR3: CASSVPGQGGVEQYF
DNA: TGTGCCAGCAGTGTGCCGGGACAGGGAGGAGTCGAGCAGTACTTC

size: -
J: TRBJ1-3
V: TRBV5-1
D: TRBD1
CDR3: CASRMTGSGNTIYF
DNA: TGCGCCAGCAGAATGACAGGGTCTGGAAACACCATATATTTT

size: -
J: TRBJ1-2
V: TRBV6-6
D: -
CDR3: CASSYDIEGDYYGYTF
DNA: TGTGCCAGCAGTTACGATATTGAGGGGGACTACTATGGCTACACCTTC

size: many
J: TRBJ2-1
V: TRBV29-1
D: TRBD2
CDR3: CSVVYGGMDEQFF
DNA: TGCAGCGTTGTCTACGGGGGGATGGATGAGCAGTTCTTC

size: -
J: TRBJ1-4
V: TRBV14
D: -
CDR3: CASSRTGTTNEKLFF
DNA: TGTGCCAGCAGCCGAACAGGGACAACTAATGAGAAACTGTTTTTT

size: -
J: TRBJ1-1
V: TRBV6-6
D: -
CDR3: CASRIAQSGTEAFF
DNA: TGTGCCAGCAGAATAGCCCAGTCGGGCACTGAAGCTTTCTTT

size: few
J: TRBJ2-1
V: TRBV29-1
D: TRBD2
CDR3: CSVAGTSGGNEQFF
DNA: TGCAGCGTCGCCGGGACTAGCGGGGGTAATGAGCAGTTCTTC

size: few
J: TRBJ2-2
V: TRBV4-1
D: TRBD2
CDR3: CASSHGGGANTGELFF
DNA: TGCGCCAGCAGCCACGGCGGGGGGGCAAACACCGGGGAGCTGTTTTTT

size: -
J: TRBJ2-7
V: TRBV6-2/TRBV6-3
D: TRBD1
CDR3: CASRQGSHQSYEQYF
DNA: TGTGCCAGCAGACAGGGGTCCCACCAGTCCTACGAGCAGTACTTC

size: -
J: TRBJ2-1
V: TRBV9
D: -
CDR3: CASSVEGPGIETQFF
DNA: TGTGCCAGCAGCGTAGAGGGGCCGGGGATCGAGACCCAGTTCTTC

size: -
J: TRBJ2-2
V: TRBV29-1
D: -
CDR3: CSVSDPGRNGELFF
DNA: TGCAGCGTTTCCGACCCCGGGCGCAACGGGGAGCTGTTTTTT

size: -
J: TRBJ2-5
V: TRBV3-1
D: -
CDR3: CASSQSGSETQYF
DNA: TGTGCCAGCAGCCAATCCGGGTCAGAGACCCAGTACTTC

size: few
J: TRBJ2-1
V: TRBV7-2
D: -
CDR3: CASSLGGSYEQFF
DNA: TGTGCCAGCAGCTTAGGGGGATCATACGAGCAGTTCTTC

size: few
J: TRBJ2-7
V: TRBV6-5
D: -
CDR3: CASSPLASSYEQYF
DNA: TGTGCCAGCAGCCCGCTAGCGAGCTCCTACGAGCAGTACTTC

size: -
J: TRBJ2-7
V: TRBV20-1
D: TRBD2
CDR3: CSADGGAIYEQYF
DNA: TGCAGTGCTGACGGGGGGGCCATATACGAGCAGTACTTC

size: -
J: TRBJ2-5
V: TRBV27
D: TRBD2
CDR3: CASSISGGAYETQYF
DNA: TGTGCCAGCAGTATCAGCGGGGGGGCTTATGAGACCCAGTACTTC

size: few
J: TRBJ2-5
V: TRBV7-2
D: TRBD1
CDR3: CASSLLKGAGETQYF
DNA: TGTGCCAGCAGCCTCCTTAAGGGGGCCGGAGAGACCCAGTACTTC

size: many
J: TRBJ2-7
V: TRBV5-1
D: -
CDR3: CASRGSGYEQYF
DNA: TGCGCCAGCAGAGGCTCGGGATACGAGCAGTACTTC

size: -
J: TRBJ1-1
V: TRBV20-1
D: -
CDR3: CSARGGVKTEAFF
DNA: TGCAGTGCTAGAGGAGGGGTCAAGACTGAAGCTTTCTTT

size: -
J: TRBJ2-5
V: TRBV4-1
D: TRBD1
CDR3: CASSQESSGQQETQYF
DNA: TGCGCCAGCAGCCAAGAATCTTCGGGACAGCAAGAGACCCAGTACTTC

size: -
J: TRBJ2-4
V: TRBV5-1
D: -
CDR3: CASSPRGARVGAKNVQYF
DNA: TGCGCCAGCAGCCCGAGGGGGGCCAGGGTGGGCGCCAAAAACGTTCAGTACTTC

size: many
J: TRBJ2-7
V: TRBV5-1
D: TRBD1
CDR3: CASSSGQGSYEQYF
DNA: TGCGCCAGCAGCTCGGGACAGGGGAGCTACGAGCAGTACTTC

size: few
J: TRBJ2-1
V: TRBV7-9
D: -
CDR3: CASSPPRGNEQFF
DNA: TGTGCCAGCAGCCCCCCCCGGGGCAATGAGCAGTTCTTC

size: -
J: TRBJ2-1
V: TRBV11-3
D: -
CDR3: CASSFFDQGNNEQFF
DNA: TGTGCCAGCAGCTTCTTTGATCAGGGCAACAATGAGCAGTTCTTC

size: few
J: TRBJ2-5
V: TRBV4-3
D: -
CDR3: CASSQEVGPSETQYF
DNA: TGCGCCAGCAGCCAAGAAGTCGGCCCTTCAGAGACCCAGTACTTC

size: once
J: TRBJ1-2
V: TRBV5-5
D: -
CDR3: CASSPWDLNGYTF
DNA: TGTGCCAGCAGCCCCTGGGATCTTAATGGCTACACCTTC

size: once
J: TRBJ1-1
V: TRBV25-1
D: TRBD1
CDR3: CASSEVLGGSEAFF
DNA: TGTGCCAGCAGTGAAGTATTAGGGGGCAGTGAAGCTTTCTTT

size: few
J: TRBJ1-2
V: TRBV29-1
D: -
CDR3: CSVEDGDTHYGYTF
DNA: TGCAGCGTTGAAGATGGGGACACTCACTATGGCTACACCTTC

size: -
J: TRBJ2-7
V: TRBV6-5
D: -
CDR3: CASSYSTEQDYEQYF
DNA: TGTGCCAGCAGTTACTCTACGGAACAGGACTACGAGCAGTACTTC

size: -
J: TRBJ2-6
V: TRBV7-6
D: -
CDR3: CASSLGLGSMRSGANVLTF
DNA: TGTGCCAGCAGCTTAGGGCTGGGGAGCATGAGGTCTGGGGCCAACGTCCTGACTTTC

size: many
J: TRBJ2-4
V: TRBV29-1
D: -
CDR3: CSAKGGAKNIQYF
DNA: TGCAGCGCTAAAGGGGGAGCCAAAAACATTCAGTACTTC

size: few
J: TRBJ2-3
V: TRBV6-1
D: TRBD2
CDR3: CASSLKGLAGDGDTQYF
DNA: TGTGCCAGCAGCCTGAAGGGACTAGCGGGGGACGGAGATACGCAGTATTTT

size: -
J: TRBJ1-2
V: TRBV20-1
D: -
CDR3: CSAPIGTHGYTF
DNA: TGCAGTGCGCCAATTGGGACGCATGGCTACACCTTC

size: few
J: TRBJ2-5
V: TRBV12-3/TRBV12-4
D: -
CDR3: CASSFTVGETQYF
DNA: TGTGCCAGCAGTTTTACAGTTGGAGAGACCCAGTACTTC

size: few
J: TRBJ2-7
V: TRBV5-4
D: TRBD1
CDR3: CASTLEGQGIYEQYF
DNA: TGTGCCAGCACCCTGGAGGGACAGGGGATTTACGAGCAGTACTTC

size: -
J: TRBJ1-2
V: TRBV7-2
D: -
CDR3: CASAPYRESYGYTF
DNA: TGTGCCAGTGCCCCGTACAGGGAATCCTATGGCTACACCTTC

size: -
J: TRBJ1-1
V: TRBV15
D: -
CDR3: CATSPNPGQRGGVTEAFF
DNA: TGTGCCACCAGCCCCAACCCGGGGCAGAGAGGTGGGGTCACTGAAGCTTTCTTT